The clone carrying this T cell receptor (beta chain) has only one observation. Its antigen remains unknown. Samples were taken at baseline and on day 1 of cycles 4 and 7. Trimming removed 0 bases at V and 3 bases at J, with 16 bases between. The CDR3 has 17 amino acids. Germline V gene lookup returns CDR1 SGDLS and CDR2 YYNGEE. The repertoire was sequenced with immunoSEQ multiplex PCR; TCRdb's copy has only in-frame clones and lacks some. The repertoire includes about 50,000 clones, over 65% of them detected once, and 1.5% to 2% sits in the top ten. The data stem from a study of OX40 agonist ivuxolimab in advanced cancers. Overall study findings and caveats: Expanded clones tended on average to be more numerous among CD8+ T cells than CD4+. Partial responders at 0.1-3.0 mg/kg had among the lowest clonal expansion.

V is TRBV9 and J is TRBJ2-1, with D possibly being TRBD1 (6 bases). The source material was CD4+ or CD8+ T cells sorted from blood, sampled in a trial of the OX40 agonist ivuxolimab. The TCR comes from an adult with an advanced solid tumor such as melanoma, head and neck, liver or kidney cancer. CDR3 sequence reads: CASSVAPAGANYNEQFF. For the CDR3, the DNA is TGTGCCAGCAGCGTAGCCCCCGCAGGGGCCAACTACAATGAGCAGTTCTTC.